This T cell receptor (beta chain) was retrieved from a study of neurological immune-mediated disorders. Sample time point: longitudinal time-point 3. This CDR3 region has 13 residues. V trimming: 5 bases; J trimming: 4 bases; junction bases outside the gene matches: 6. The germline gives CDR1 SQVTM, CDR2 ANQGSEA. This clonotype was found many times. The cDNA was generated by 5'RACE with 10-nucleotide random UMIs. Every sequencing run produced over 160 million TCR-beta sequences, and the sequences from any one run covered 15-18 subjects. TCRdb re-called the 5' RACE reads with MiXCR, one entry per CDR3 protein. The sample contains about 49,000 distinct CDR3 sequences, about 8% of which appear only once.

The specimen sequenced was PBMCs. The TCR originated in a woman aged 40 to 50 in good health. V is TRBV29-1 and J is TRBJ2-7; 9 bases fit TRBD1. CDR3 bases: TGCAGCGTTTCCAAGGGACAGGGATACGAGCAGTACTTC. Translation: CSVSKGQGYEQYF.